This note documents a single T cell receptor beta chain sequence. The data derive from a study of blood T cell repertoires in COVID-19. Whole-study context: The cDNA or gDNA used as material had been derived from T cells, B-cell-depleted T cells, or PBMCs.

The length of the CDR3 is 13 residues. V was clipped by 4 bases and J by 3 bases, with 6 bases between them. Germline V gene lookup returns CDR1 SNHLY and CDR2 FYNNEI. Participant age was roughly 18 to 89 years, and participants resided in 25 or so US areas. Two negative PCRs, clearance, or symptom resolution characterized the recovered Cohort 3 donors. Authors' data handling: Nucleated cell counts were estimated from reference gene primer amplification. Profiling relied on immunoSEQ multiplex PCR, and the TCRdb table lists in-frame clones only, not all of them. For V, J and clone size, that table is used; D and trimming come from the DNA. Here the sample spans some 350,000 clones, 80% to 90% being singletons.

The TCR originated in a man aged 18 to 35 who had recovered from COVID-19. Sequenced material: PBMCs or T cells enriched from blood (not recorded which). This sequence joins TRBV2 and TRBJ2-2; D perhaps matches TRBD1 (5 bases). CDR3: CASSVRDTGELFF. CDR3 nucleotides: TGTGCCAGCAGTGTCAGGGACACCGGGGAGCTGTTTTTT.